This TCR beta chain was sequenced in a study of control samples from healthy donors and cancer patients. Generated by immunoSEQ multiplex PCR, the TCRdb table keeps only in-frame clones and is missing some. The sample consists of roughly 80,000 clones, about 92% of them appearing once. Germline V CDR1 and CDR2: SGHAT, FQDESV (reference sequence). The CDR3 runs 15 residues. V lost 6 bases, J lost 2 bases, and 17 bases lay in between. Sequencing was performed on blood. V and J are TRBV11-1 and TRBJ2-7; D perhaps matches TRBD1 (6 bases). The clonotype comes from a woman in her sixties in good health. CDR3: CASSRGGVPPYEQYF. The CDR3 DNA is TGTGCCAGCAGTAGAGGGGGTGTACCTCCCTACGAGCAGTACTTC.